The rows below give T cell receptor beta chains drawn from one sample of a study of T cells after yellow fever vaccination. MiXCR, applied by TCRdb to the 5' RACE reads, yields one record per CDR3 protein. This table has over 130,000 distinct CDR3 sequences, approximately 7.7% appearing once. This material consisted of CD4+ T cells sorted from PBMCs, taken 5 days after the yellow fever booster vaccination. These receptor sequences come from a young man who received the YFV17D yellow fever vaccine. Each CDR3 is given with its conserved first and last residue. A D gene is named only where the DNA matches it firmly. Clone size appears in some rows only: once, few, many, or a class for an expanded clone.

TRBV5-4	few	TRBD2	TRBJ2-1	TGTGCCAGCAGCTTGGGTTTAGCGGGAGTCGATTACAATGAGCAGTTCTTC	CASSLGLAGVDYNEQFF
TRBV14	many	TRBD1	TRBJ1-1	TGTGCCAGCAGCCCCCCCCGGGACAGGGAAGCTTTCTTT	CASSPPRDREAFF
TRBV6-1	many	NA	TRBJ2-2	TGTGCCAGCAGTCCCAGCCGCGACACCGGGGAGCTGTTTTTT	CASSPSRDTGELFF
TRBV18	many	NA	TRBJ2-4	TGTGCCAGCTCCGTCACGGGGTCCAAAAACATTCAGTACTTC	CASSVTGSKNIQYF
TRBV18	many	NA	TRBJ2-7	TGTGCCAGCTCACCTACTTATAACGAGCAGTACTTC	CASSPTYNEQYF
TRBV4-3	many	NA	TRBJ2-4	TGCGCCAGCAGCTTCGGGCTTGCCAAAAACATTCAGTACTTC	CASSFGLAKNIQYF
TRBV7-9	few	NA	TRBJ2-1	TGTGCCAGCAGCTTTAGGGTCGGGCGCCCCAATGAGCAGTTCTTC	CASSFRVGRPNEQFF
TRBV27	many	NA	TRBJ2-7	TGTGCCAGCAGCAACACAGGGCACCGACCCTACGAGCAGTACTTC	CASSNTGHRPYEQYF
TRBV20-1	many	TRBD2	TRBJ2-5	TGCAGTGCTAAAGGGGGGACTAGCGCCGAAGAGACCCAGTACTTC	CSAKGGTSAEETQYF
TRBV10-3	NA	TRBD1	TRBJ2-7	TGTGCCATCAGTAAAGGGGGCCAGTCCTACGAGCAGTACTTC	CAISKGGQSYEQYF
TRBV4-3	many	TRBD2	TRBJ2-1	TGCGCCAGCAGCCAAAAAACTAGCGGGAGGAGGGATGAGCAGTTCTTC	CASSQKTSGRRDEQFF
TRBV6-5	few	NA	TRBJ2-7	TGTGCCAGCAGTCAAAGGGAGACCTACGAGCAGTACTTC	CASSQRETYEQYF
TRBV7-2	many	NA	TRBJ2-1	TGTGCCAGCAGCCCTGCCTCGACCGGCTACAATGAGCAGTTCTTC	CASSPASTGYNEQFF
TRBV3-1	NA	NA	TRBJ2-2	TGTGCCAGCAGCTCAGCGGCAGGCGGGGAGCTGTTTTTT	CASSSAAGGELFF
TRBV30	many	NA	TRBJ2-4	TGTGCCTGGAAACCCGGGAGAGGGGGAAACATTCAGTACTTC	CAWKPGRGGNIQYF
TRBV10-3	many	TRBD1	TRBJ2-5	TGTGCCATCAGAGCTCGACAGGGGGCCCAAGAGACCCAGTACTTC	CAIRARQGAQETQYF
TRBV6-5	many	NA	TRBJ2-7	TGTGCCAGCAGTCCCCGGGCTACTGCGCCTCGCTACGAGCAGTACTTC	CASSPRATAPRYEQYF
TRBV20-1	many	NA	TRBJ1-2	TGCAGTGCTTCCTTATATGGCTACACCTTC	CSASLYGYTF
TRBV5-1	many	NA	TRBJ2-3	TGCGCCAGCAGCTCCCGGTGGGCACAGGGAGAGGGAGATACGCAGTATTTT	CASSSRWAQGEGDTQYF
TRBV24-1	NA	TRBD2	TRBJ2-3	TGTGCCACCAGTGACGGACTAGCGGGAAACACAGATACGCAGTATTTT	CATSDGLAGNTDTQYF
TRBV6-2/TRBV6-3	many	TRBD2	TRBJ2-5	TGTGCCAGCCTAGCGGGATCCGCGTGGGAGACCCAGTACTTC	CASLAGSAWETQYF
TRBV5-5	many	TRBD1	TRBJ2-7	TGTGCCAGCAGCTTGGTCGGGACAGGGAACTACGAGCAGTACTTC	CASSLVGTGNYEQYF
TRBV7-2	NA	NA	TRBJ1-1	TGTGCCAGCAGACCCGATACAGGGACCCGGAACACTGAAGCTTTCTTT	CASRPDTGTRNTEAFF
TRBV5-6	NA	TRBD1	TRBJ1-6	TGTGCCAGCAGCACCTGGACAGGGCGGGGGAATTCACCCCTCCACTTT	CASSTWTGRGNSPLHF
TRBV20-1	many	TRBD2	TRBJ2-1	TGCAGTGCTAGAGTCCCTAGCGGACTAAACAATGAGCAGTTCTTC	CSARVPSGLNNEQFF
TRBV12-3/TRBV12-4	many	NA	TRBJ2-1	TGTGCCAGCAGTTTTGGTACAGGTAAAAATGAGCAGTTCTTC	CASSFGTGKNEQFF
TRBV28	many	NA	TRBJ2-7	TGTGCCAGCAACTTAGGGGGCGAGCAGTACTTC	CASNLGGEQYF
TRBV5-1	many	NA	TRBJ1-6	TGCGCCAGCAGCTTGGAATGGGACCTTAATTCACCCCTCCACTTT	CASSLEWDLNSPLHF
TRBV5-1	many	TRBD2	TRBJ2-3	TGCGCCAGCAGCTTGGGAAGGACTAGCGGGAGTCATACGCAGTATTTT	CASSLGRTSGSHTQYF
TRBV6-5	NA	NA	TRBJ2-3	TGTGCCAGCAGTTACTCGACTAGTCCCTTGGCAGATACGCAGTATTTT	CASSYSTSPLADTQYF
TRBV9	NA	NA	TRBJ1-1	TGTGCCAGCGGGAAAGGGGTAGGGACTGAAGCTTTCTTT	CASGKGVGTEAFF
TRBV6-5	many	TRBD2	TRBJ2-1	TGTGCCAGCGGCCCCCGGGACTACGGGCAGTTCTTC	CASGPRDYGQFF
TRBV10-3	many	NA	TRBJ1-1	TGTGCCATCAGGGGAGGTGAGGGCGGGGTGACTGAAGCTTTCTTT	CAIRGGEGGVTEAFF
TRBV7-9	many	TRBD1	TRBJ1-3	TGTGCCAGCAGCCTTGGACAGGGAGGCGGAAACACCATATATTTT	CASSLGQGGGNTIYF
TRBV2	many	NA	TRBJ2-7	TGTGCCAGCAGTTCGGGGGAGGCCTACGAGCAGTACTTC	CASSSGEAYEQYF
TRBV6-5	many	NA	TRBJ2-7	TGTGCCAGCAAGACCGACAGGAACTCCTACGAGCAGTACTTC	CASKTDRNSYEQYF
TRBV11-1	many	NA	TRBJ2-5	TGTGCCAGCAGCTTCTTCGGACAAGAGACCCAGTACTTC	CASSFFGQETQYF
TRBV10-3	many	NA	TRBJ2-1	TGTGCCATCAGTGAAGGGGTTAACAATGAGCAGTTCTTC	CAISEGVNNEQFF
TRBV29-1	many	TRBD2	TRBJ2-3	TGCAGCGTTGAAGACCCCGGGACTAGCGGGAGTACAGATACGCAGTATTTT	CSVEDPGTSGSTDTQYF
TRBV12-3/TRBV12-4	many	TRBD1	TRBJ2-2	TGTGCCAGCAAACTCCGGGACAGGTTAACCGGGGAGCTGTTTTTT	CASKLRDRLTGELFF
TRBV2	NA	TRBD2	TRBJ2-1	TGTACCTGCTGTTTTGGACTAGCGGGAGGGCCTCGGTACAATGAGCAGTTCTTC	CTCCFGLAGGPRYNEQFF
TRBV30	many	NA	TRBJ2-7	TGTGCCTGGAGTACACCCCAAGGGCAGTACTTC	CAWSTPQGQYF
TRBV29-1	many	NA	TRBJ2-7	TGCAGCGTTGATGTCGGGGGCGCGGACGAGCAGTACTTC	CSVDVGGADEQYF
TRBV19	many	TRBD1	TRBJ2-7	TGTGCCAGTAGTACCCGCGACAGGGGGCTCCCTCACGAGCAGTACTTC	CASSTRDRGLPHEQYF
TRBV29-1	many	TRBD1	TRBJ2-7	TGCAGCTACGGACAGGGAGTCTCCTACGAGCAGTACTTC	CSYGQGVSYEQYF
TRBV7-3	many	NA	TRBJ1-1	TGTGCCAGCACCGCAGCGGGGGGCCGGGGCACTGAAGCTTTCTTT	CASTAAGGRGTEAFF
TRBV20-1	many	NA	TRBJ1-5	TGCAGTGCTAGAGATTTCACAGTTCAGCCCCAGCATTTT	CSARDFTVQPQHF
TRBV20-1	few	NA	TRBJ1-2	TGCAGTGCTAGAAGCGATGCGAGATATGGCTACACCTTC	CSARSDARYGYTF
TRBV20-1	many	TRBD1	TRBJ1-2	TGCAGTGCCTATGAGGGGGCTGGCAACGGCTACACCTTC	CSAYEGAGNGYTF
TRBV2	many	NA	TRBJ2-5	TGTGCCAGCAGCCAGGGGCAGACCCAGTACTTC	CASSQGQTQYF
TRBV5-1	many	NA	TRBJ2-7	TGCGCCAGCAGCTTAACTAACTTCGAGCAGTACTTC	CASSLTNFEQYF
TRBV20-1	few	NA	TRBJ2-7	TGCTGTGCTATACCTGTAAGCGGAGTCCCTTTTTCCTACGAGCAGTACTTC	CCAIPVSGVPFSYEQYF